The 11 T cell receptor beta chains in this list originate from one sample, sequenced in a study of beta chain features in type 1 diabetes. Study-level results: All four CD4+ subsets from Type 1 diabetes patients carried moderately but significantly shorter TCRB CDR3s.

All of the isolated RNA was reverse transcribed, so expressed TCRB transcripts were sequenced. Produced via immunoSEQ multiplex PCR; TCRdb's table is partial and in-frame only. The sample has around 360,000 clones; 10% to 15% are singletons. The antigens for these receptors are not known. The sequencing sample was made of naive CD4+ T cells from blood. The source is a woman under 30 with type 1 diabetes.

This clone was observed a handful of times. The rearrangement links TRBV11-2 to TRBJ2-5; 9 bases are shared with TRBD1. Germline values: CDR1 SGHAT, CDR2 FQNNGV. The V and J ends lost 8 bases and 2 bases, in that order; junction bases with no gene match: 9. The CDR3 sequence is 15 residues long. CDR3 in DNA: TGTGCCAGCGAAGCGGGGACAGGGACACAAGAGACCCAGTACTTC. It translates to CASEAGTGTQETQYF.

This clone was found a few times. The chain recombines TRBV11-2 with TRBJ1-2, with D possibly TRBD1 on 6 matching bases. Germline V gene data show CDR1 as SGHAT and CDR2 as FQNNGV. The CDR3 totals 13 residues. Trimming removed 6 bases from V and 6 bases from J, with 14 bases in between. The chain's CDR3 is CASRNRERNGYTF. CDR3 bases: TGTGCCAGCAGGAACAGGGAAAGGAATGGCTACACCTTC.

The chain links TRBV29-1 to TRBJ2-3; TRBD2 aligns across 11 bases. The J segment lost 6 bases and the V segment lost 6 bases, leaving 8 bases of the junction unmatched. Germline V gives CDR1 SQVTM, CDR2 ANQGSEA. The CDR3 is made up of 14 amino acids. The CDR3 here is CSVGTSGVKDTQYF. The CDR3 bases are TGCAGCGTAGGGACTAGCGGAGTGAAGGATACGCAGTATTTT.

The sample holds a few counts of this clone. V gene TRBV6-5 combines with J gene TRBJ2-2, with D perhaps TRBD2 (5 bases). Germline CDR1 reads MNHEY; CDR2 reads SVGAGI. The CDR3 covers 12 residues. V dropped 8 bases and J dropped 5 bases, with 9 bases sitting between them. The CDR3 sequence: CASGGLTGELFF. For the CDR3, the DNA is TGTGCCAGCGGAGGTCTTACCGGGGAGCTGTTTTTT.

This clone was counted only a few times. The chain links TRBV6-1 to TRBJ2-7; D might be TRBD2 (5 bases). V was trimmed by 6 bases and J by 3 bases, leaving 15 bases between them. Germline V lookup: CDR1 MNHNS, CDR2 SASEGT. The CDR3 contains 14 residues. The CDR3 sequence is CASRLPEGSYEQYF. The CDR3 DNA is TGTGCCAGCAGATTACCAGAGGGAAGCTACGAGCAGTACTTC.

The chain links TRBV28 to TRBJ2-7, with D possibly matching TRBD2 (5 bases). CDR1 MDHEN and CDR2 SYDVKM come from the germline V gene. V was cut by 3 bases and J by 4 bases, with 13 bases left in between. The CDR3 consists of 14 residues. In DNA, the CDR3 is TGTGCCAGCAGTTTGACGGGAAAATCGTACGAGCAGTACTTC. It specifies CASSLTGKSYEQYF. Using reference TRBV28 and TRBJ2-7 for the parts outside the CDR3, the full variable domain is DVKVTQSSRYLVKRTGEKVFLECVQDMDHENMFWYRQDPGLGLRLIYFSYDVKMKEKGDIPEGYSVSREKKERFSLILESASTNQTSMYLCASSLTGKSYEQYFGPGTRLTVT.

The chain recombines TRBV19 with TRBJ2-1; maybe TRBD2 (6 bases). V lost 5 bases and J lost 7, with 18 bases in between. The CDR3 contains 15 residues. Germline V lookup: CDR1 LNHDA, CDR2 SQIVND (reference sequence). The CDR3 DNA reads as TGTGCCAGTAGTGGTCAGGGATTCCGGGGGAATGAGCAGTTCTTC. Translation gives CASSGQGFRGNEQFF.

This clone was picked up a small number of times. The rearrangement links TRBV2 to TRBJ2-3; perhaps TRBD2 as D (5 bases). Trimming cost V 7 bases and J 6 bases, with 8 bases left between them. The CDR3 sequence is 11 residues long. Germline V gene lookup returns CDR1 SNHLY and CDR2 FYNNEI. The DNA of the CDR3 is TGTGCCAGCACGGACTTGGATACGCAGTATTTT. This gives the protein CASTDLDTQYF.

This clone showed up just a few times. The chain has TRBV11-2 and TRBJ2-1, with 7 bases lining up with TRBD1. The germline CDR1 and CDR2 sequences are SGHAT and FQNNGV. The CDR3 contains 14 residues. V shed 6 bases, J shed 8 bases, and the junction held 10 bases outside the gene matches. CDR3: CASRLDRLSYEQFF. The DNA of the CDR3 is TGTGCCAGCAGACTGGACAGGTTATCATATGAGCAGTTCTTC.

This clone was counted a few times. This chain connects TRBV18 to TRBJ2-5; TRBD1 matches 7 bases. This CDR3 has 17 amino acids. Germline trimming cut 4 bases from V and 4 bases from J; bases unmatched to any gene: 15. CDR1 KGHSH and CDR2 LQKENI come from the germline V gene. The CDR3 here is CASSRTTGVGGGETQYF. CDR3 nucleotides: TGTGCCAGCTCACGGACAACAGGGGTTGGAGGTGGAGAGACCCAGTACTTC.

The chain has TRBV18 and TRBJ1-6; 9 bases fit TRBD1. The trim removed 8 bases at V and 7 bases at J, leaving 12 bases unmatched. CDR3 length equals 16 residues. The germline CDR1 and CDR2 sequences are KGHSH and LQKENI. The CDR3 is CASARDREIGNSPLHF. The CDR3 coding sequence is TGTGCCAGCGCACGGGACAGGGAAATCGGAAATTCACCCCTCCACTTT. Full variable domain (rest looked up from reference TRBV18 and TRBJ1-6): NAGVMQNPRHLVRRRGQEARLRCSPMKGHSHVYWYRQLPEEGLKFMVYLQKENIIDESGMPKERFSAEFPKEGPSILRIQQVVRGDSAAYFCASARDREIGNSPLHFGNGTRLTVT.